This TCR beta chain appears in the sequencing data of a study of neurological immune-mediated disorders. A total of 2 million PBMCs stored at -80 degrees C provided the unsorted libraries. This clonotype was counted at least ten times. Antigen: not known. The V gene end was trimmed by 7 bases and the J gene end by 6 bases; junction bases not matched to a gene: 8. CDR3 length: 14 residues. Germline loops: CDR1 MGHDK, CDR2 SYGVNS. Study-wide findings and caveats: The greatest degree of TCR clonal expansion was observed in HTLV-1-associated myelopathy, with the lowest in multiple sclerosis, below that of healthy controls.

Synthesis of cDNA was accomplished via 5'RACE employing 10-nucleotide random UMIs. Over 160 million TCR-beta sequences from 15-18 subjects came from every sequencing run. One entry per CDR3 protein results from TCRdb running MiXCR on the 5' RACE reads. The sample shows around 18,000 distinct CDR3 sequences, 27% of them seen only once. The rearrangement links TRBV25-1 to TRBJ2-3, with 9 bases fitting TRBD1. The sequenced sample consisted of PBMCs. This TCR was recovered from a man over 45 with HTLV-1-associated myelopathy (HAM/TSP). The CDR3 spells CASTRDRVSDTQYF. CDR3 bases: TGTGCCAGCACCCGGGACAGGGTTTCGGATACGCAGTATTTT.